A selection of T cell receptor beta chains follows, all from one sample in a study of Graves' ophthalmopathy and Graves' hyperthyroidism. TCRdb analysed the multiplex PCR reads with MiXCR anew, one entry per CDR3 protein. Among about 380,000 distinct CDR3 sequences listed, approximately 15% were seen once. Sequenced input: peripheral blood. The receptors stem from a woman in her late teens or twenties with stable Graves' hyperthyroidism. Each CDR3 is given with its conserved first and last residue. The order of the fields is clone size, D gene, V gene, J gene, CDR3 protein, CDR3 DNA. A D gene is named only where the DNA matches it firmly. Size values are once, few and many counts, or a class for expanded clones, and some rows have none.

clone size: few; D gene: .; V gene: TRBV12-3/TRBV12-4; J gene: TRBJ2-3; CDR3 protein: CASSSKLRNPSRADTQYF; CDR3 DNA: TGTGCCAGCAGTTCCAAACTGAGGAACCCATCCCGCGCAGATACGCAGTATTTT
clone size: many; D gene: .; V gene: TRBV4-1; J gene: TRBJ1-1; CDR3 protein: CASSQGKGRNLAEAFF; CDR3 DNA: TGCGCCAGCAGCCAAGGGAAGGGGCGCAATCTCGCTGAAGCTTTCTTT
clone size: many; D gene: .; V gene: TRBV6-2/TRBV6-3; J gene: TRBJ1-1; CDR3 protein: CASNPRGGGLNTEAFF; CDR3 DNA: TGTGCCAGCAATCCACGAGGTGGCGGCTTGAACACTGAAGCTTTCTTT
clone size: many; D gene: .; V gene: TRBV2; J gene: TRBJ1-6; CDR3 protein: CASSEAVNSPLHF; CDR3 DNA: TGTGCCAGCAGTGAGGCAGTTAATTCACCCCTCCACTTT
clone size: .; D gene: .; V gene: TRBV12-3/TRBV12-4; J gene: TRBJ1-1; CDR3 protein: CASSFQQNTEAFF; CDR3 DNA: TGTGCCAGCAGTTTCCAACAGAACACTGAAGCTTTCTTT
clone size: .; D gene: TRBD1; V gene: TRBV7-9; J gene: TRBJ2-4; CDR3 protein: CASSLGTGNPKNIKYF; CDR3 DNA: TGTGCCAGCAGCTTAGGGACAGGGAATCCCAAAAACATTAAGTACTTC
clone size: .; D gene: TRBD1; V gene: TRBV12-3/TRBV12-4; J gene: TRBJ2-4; CDR3 protein: CASSPDRAQNIKYF; CDR3 DNA: TGTGCCAGCAGTCCCGACAGGGCCCAAAACATTAAGTACTTC
clone size: many; D gene: .; V gene: TRBV12-3/TRBV12-4; J gene: TRBJ2-7; CDR3 protein: CASSLVGRVTYEQYF; CDR3 DNA: TGTGCCAGCAGTTTAGTGGGCAGGGTTACCTACGAGCAGTACTTC
clone size: many; D gene: .; V gene: TRBV15; J gene: TRBJ2-2; CDR3 protein: CATRQGQNTGELFF; CDR3 DNA: TGTGCCACCAGACAGGGACAGAACACCGGGGAGCTGTTTTTT
clone size: .; D gene: .; V gene: TRBV4-1; J gene: TRBJ1-5; CDR3 protein: CASSQDPLTGLSQPQHF; CDR3 DNA: TGCGCCAGCAGCCAAGATCCCCTAACAGGGTTGAGTCAGCCCCAGCATTTT
clone size: many; D gene: .; V gene: TRBV20-1; J gene: TRBJ2-7; CDR3 protein: CSARNRGGSYEQYF; CDR3 DNA: TGCAGTGCTAGGAACAGGGGGGGCTCCTACGAGCAGTACTTC
clone size: many; D gene: .; V gene: TRBV2; J gene: TRBJ2-5; CDR3 protein: CARRKEGTQYF; CDR3 DNA: TGTGCCAGGCGGAAAGAAGGGACCCAGTACTTC
clone size: many; D gene: .; V gene: TRBV5-1; J gene: TRBJ2-2; CDR3 protein: CASSLAAGGELFF; CDR3 DNA: TGCGCCAGCAGCTTGGCTGCGGGCGGGGAGCTGTTTTTT
clone size: .; D gene: .; V gene: TRBV5-1; J gene: TRBJ1-6; CDR3 protein: CASSLAYRRQPESTSPLYF; CDR3 DNA: TGCGCCAGCAGCTTGGCTTACAGGAGACAACCCGAATCCACCTCACCCCTCTACTTT
clone size: many; D gene: .; V gene: TRBV5-4; J gene: TRBJ1-2; CDR3 protein: CASSPTPGAGGYTF; CDR3 DNA: TGTGCCAGCAGCCCCACGCCGGGGGCCGGTGGCTACACCTTC
clone size: many; D gene: TRBD1; V gene: TRBV2; J gene: TRBJ2-7; CDR3 protein: CASSVDRGEYF; CDR3 DNA: TGTGCCAGCAGCGTGGACAGGGGGGAGTACTTC
clone size: once; D gene: TRBD2; V gene: TRBV12-3/TRBV12-4; J gene: TRBJ2-7; CDR3 protein: CASSILAGGYEQYF; CDR3 DNA: TGTGCCAGCAGCATTCTAGCGGGGGGCTACGAGCAGTACTTC
clone size: few; D gene: .; V gene: TRBV3-1; J gene: TRBJ1-2; CDR3 protein: CASSATNYGYTF; CDR3 DNA: TGTGCCAGCAGCGCCACCAACTATGGCTACACCTTC
clone size: many; D gene: TRBD1; V gene: TRBV6-1; J gene: TRBJ1-2; CDR3 protein: CASSSTGGRGYGYTF; CDR3 DNA: TGTGCCAGCAGCTCTACAGGGGGCCGTGGCTATGGCTACACCTTC
clone size: many; D gene: .; V gene: TRBV6-1; J gene: TRBJ1-1; CDR3 protein: CASRETVNTEAFF; CDR3 DNA: TGTGCCAGCAGGGAGACGGTCAACACTGAAGCTTTCTTT
clone size: .; D gene: .; V gene: TRBV6-5; J gene: TRBJ2-7; CDR3 protein: CASSYLGFYEQYF; CDR3 DNA: TGCGCCAGCAGTTATCTGGGGTTCTACGAGCAGTACTTC
clone size: many; D gene: .; V gene: TRBV20-1; J gene: TRBJ1-2; CDR3 protein: CSAREGGLYGYTF; CDR3 DNA: TGCAGTGCTAGAGAAGGGGGTCTCTATGGCTACACCTTC
clone size: many; D gene: .; V gene: TRBV5-1; J gene: TRBJ1-2; CDR3 protein: CASSGPGALPGYTF; CDR3 DNA: TGCGCCAGCAGCGGACCGGGAGCTCTCCCTGGCTACACCTTC
clone size: .; D gene: TRBD1; V gene: TRBV10-3; J gene: TRBJ1-1; CDR3 protein: CAISDSGGGNTEAFF; CDR3 DNA: TGTGCCATCAGTGATTCAGGGGGCGGTAACACTGAAGCTTTCTTT
clone size: .; D gene: .; V gene: TRBV5-1; J gene: TRBJ2-5; CDR3 protein: CASSLVAGWRETQYF; CDR3 DNA: TGCGCCAGCAGCTTGGTGGCGGGATGGAGAGAGACCCAGTACTTC
clone size: many; D gene: TRBD1; V gene: TRBV28; J gene: TRBJ1-2; CDR3 protein: CASSFDRAANYGYTF; CDR3 DNA: TGTGCCAGCAGTTTCGACAGGGCAGCTAACTATGGCTACACCTTC
clone size: many; D gene: TRBD2; V gene: TRBV12-3/TRBV12-4; J gene: TRBJ2-7; CDR3 protein: CASSSSKRGPRYEQYF; CDR3 DNA: TGTGCCAGCAGTTCTTCTAAGCGGGGTCCCCGTTACGAGCAGTACTTC
clone size: many; D gene: .; V gene: TRBV7-3; J gene: TRBJ1-2; CDR3 protein: CASSPRAGEGYGYTF; CDR3 DNA: TGTGCCAGCAGCCCGAGGGCAGGGGAGGGCTATGGCTACACCTTC
clone size: .; D gene: TRBD2; V gene: TRBV11-2; J gene: TRBJ2-7; CDR3 protein: CASSDRFSGRAYEQYF; CDR3 DNA: TGTGCCAGCAGCGACCGGTTTAGCGGGAGGGCCTACGAGCAGTACTTC
clone size: many; D gene: .; V gene: TRBV4-1; J gene: TRBJ1-1; CDR3 protein: CASSQPVLNTEAFF; CDR3 DNA: TGCGCCAGCAGCCAACCGGTGCTGAACACTGAAGCTTTCTTT
clone size: .; D gene: TRBD1; V gene: TRBV6-1; J gene: TRBJ2-7; CDR3 protein: CASSEHRTGLLSYDQYF; CDR3 DNA: TGTGCCAGCAGTGAACACCGGACAGGCCTACTCTCCTACGATCAGTACTTC
clone size: few; D gene: .; V gene: TRBV20-1; J gene: TRBJ2-7; CDR3 protein: CSARDPRLDYEQYF; CDR3 DNA: TGCAGTGCTAGAGATCCGCGACTGGACTACGAGCAGTACTTC
clone size: many; D gene: .; V gene: TRBV19; J gene: TRBJ2-7; CDR3 protein: CASSIGQAGEQYF; CDR3 DNA: TGTGCCAGTAGTATAGGACAGGCGGGGGAGCAGTACTTC
clone size: few; D gene: TRBD1; V gene: TRBV5-1; J gene: TRBJ1-5; CDR3 protein: CASSLGSGGSNQPQHF; CDR3 DNA: TGCGCCAGCAGCTTGGGGTCAGGGGGCAGCAATCAGCCCCAGCATTTT
clone size: few; D gene: .; V gene: TRBV25-1; J gene: TRBJ2-5; CDR3 protein: CASRPNGQETQYF; CDR3 DNA: TGTGCCAGCAGACCAAATGGGCAAGAGACCCAGTACTTC
clone size: many; D gene: TRBD1; V gene: TRBV6-5; J gene: TRBJ1-3; CDR3 protein: CASKGRGRGNTIYF; CDR3 DNA: TGTGCCAGCAAGGGCAGGGGGCGTGGAAACACCATATATTTT
clone size: few; D gene: .; V gene: TRBV20-1; J gene: TRBJ2-5; CDR3 protein: CSASGGHQYF; CDR3 DNA: TGCAGTGCTAGCGGGGGCCACCAGTACTTC
clone size: many; D gene: TRBD1; V gene: TRBV18; J gene: TRBJ2-7; CDR3 protein: CASSPGGTGGEQYF; CDR3 DNA: TGTGCCAGCTCACCAGGGGGGACAGGGGGCGAGCAGTACTTC
clone size: many; D gene: .; V gene: TRBV12-5; J gene: TRBJ1-2; CDR3 protein: CASGGPRGPYGYTF; CDR3 DNA: TGTGCTAGTGGCGGGCCGCGGGGTCCCTATGGCTACACCTTC
clone size: once; D gene: .; V gene: TRBV12-3/TRBV12-4; J gene: TRBJ1-1; CDR3 protein: CASSPRIGGAFF; CDR3 DNA: TGTGCCAGCAGTCCGAGGATAGGCGGTGCTTTCTTT
clone size: many; D gene: .; V gene: TRBV9; J gene: TRBJ1-1; CDR3 protein: CASSVSGSTEAFF; CDR3 DNA: TGTGCCAGCAGCGTATCAGGGAGCACTGAAGCTTTCTTT
clone size: many; D gene: .; V gene: TRBV28; J gene: TRBJ2-7; CDR3 protein: CASSLREILTYEQYF; CDR3 DNA: TGTGCCAGCAGTTTAAGGGAGATCCTTACCTACGAGCAGTACTTC
clone size: many; D gene: .; V gene: TRBV6-2/TRBV6-3; J gene: TRBJ2-7; CDR3 protein: CASTSGGGSYEQYF; CDR3 DNA: TGTGCCAGCACCTCCGGAGGAGGGAGCTACGAGCAGTACTTC
clone size: many; D gene: TRBD2; V gene: TRBV13; J gene: TRBJ2-5; CDR3 protein: CASSSPRAGGGETQYF; CDR3 DNA: TGTGCCAGCAGCTCCCCCCGAGCGGGGGGCGGAGAGACCCAGTACTTC
clone size: many; D gene: .; V gene: TRBV11-3; J gene: TRBJ1-1; CDR3 protein: CASSLGELGEAFF; CDR3 DNA: TGTGCCAGCAGCTTAGGAGAACTTGGTGAAGCTTTCTTT
clone size: many; D gene: TRBD1; V gene: TRBV6-1; J gene: TRBJ1-1; CDR3 protein: CASSEAYRGNTEAFF; CDR3 DNA: TGTGCCAGCAGTGAAGCGTACAGGGGTAACACTGAAGCTTTCTTT
clone size: many; D gene: TRBD1; V gene: TRBV12-3/TRBV12-4; J gene: TRBJ1-2; CDR3 protein: CASSPRGQGYGGYTF; CDR3 DNA: TGTGCCAGCAGCCCTCGGGGACAGGGGTATGGTGGCTACACCTTC
clone size: many; D gene: .; V gene: TRBV5-1; J gene: TRBJ2-5; CDR3 protein: CASSPGRYQETQYF; CDR3 DNA: TGCGCCAGCAGCCCGGGGAGGTACCAAGAGACCCAGTACTTC
clone size: .; D gene: .; V gene: TRBV7-9; J gene: TRBJ1-6; CDR3 protein: CASSLVSGNSPLHF; CDR3 DNA: TGTGCCAGCAGCTTAGTTTCGGGCAATTCACCCCTCCACTTT
clone size: many; D gene: .; V gene: TRBV27; J gene: TRBJ1-2; CDR3 protein: CASSLSGTKGYTF; CDR3 DNA: TGTGCCAGCAGTCTCTCCGGGACTAAAGGCTACACCTTC
clone size: few; D gene: .; V gene: TRBV29-1; J gene: TRBJ2-2; CDR3 protein: CSGGENTGELFF; CDR3 DNA: TGCAGCGGGGGAGAGAACACCGGGGAGCTGTTTTTT
clone size: many; D gene: .; V gene: TRBV6-2/TRBV6-3; J gene: TRBJ1-5; CDR3 protein: CASREYGGRGNQPQHF; CDR3 DNA: TGTGCCAGCAGGGAATACGGGGGAAGGGGCAATCAGCCCCAGCATTTT